One sample yielded the 8 T cell receptor beta chains listed below, sequenced in a study of T cells after yellow fever vaccination. A single record per CDR3 protein comes from TCRdb applying MiXCR to the 5' RACE reads. The sample yields roughly 330,000 distinct CDR3 sequences, around 7% seen once. Sequencing used PBMCs, obtained about 41 days after the first yellow fever vaccination. These receptors were taken from a man younger than 35 who received the YFV17D yellow fever vaccine.

V is TRBV7-6 and J is TRBJ2-7; TRBD2 matches at 9 bases. Unmatched junction bases numbered 9, after V lost 5 bases and J lost 7 bases. Germline CDR1 SGHVS, CDR2 FNYEAQ. This CDR3 region has 14 residues. CDR3 bases: TGTGCCAGCAGCCCCCAAGGGCTAGCGGGGGAGCAGTACTTC. Its translation: CASSPQGLAGEQYF. Supplemented by reference TRBV7-6 and TRBJ2-7, the full variable domain reads GAGVSQSPRYKVTKRGQDVALRCDPISGHVSLYWYRQALGQGPEFLTYFNYEAQQDKSGLPNDRFSAERPEGSISTLTIQRTEQRDSAMYRCASSPQGLAGEQYFGPGTRLTVT.

This chain joins TRBV29-1 and TRBJ2-5, with D unresolved. From germline, CDR1 is SQVTM and CDR2 ANQGSEA. V lost 6 bases, J lost 5 bases, and 19 bases lay in between. The CDR3 runs 14 residues. CDR3 sequence: CSVPNFWMLETQYF. CDR3 sequence (DNA): TGCAGCGTCCCAAATTTTTGGATGTTGGAGACCCAGTACTTC.

This clonotype was detected a few times. The genes are TRBV6-5 and TRBJ1-2; 7 bases line up with TRBD1. This CDR3 has 12 residues. V lost 5 bases and J lost 11; bases outside the gene matches: 8. Germline V gene sequence: CDR1 MNHEY, CDR2 SVGAGI. This chain's CDR3 is CASSDDRVGYTF. The CDR3, as DNA: TGTGCCAGCAGTGACGACAGGGTAGGGTACACCTTC.

This rearrangement joins TRBV4-1 to TRBJ1-3; D is possibly TRBD1 (5 bases). V dropped 4 bases and J dropped 5 bases, with 12 bases sitting between them. The CDR3 consists of 14 residues. Germline V lookup: CDR1 MGHRA, CDR2 YSYEKL. The CDR3 reads CASSRPSGRNTIYF. The CDR3 DNA sequence: TGCGCCAGCAGCCGCCCATCGGGACGAAACACCATATATTTT.

This clonotype was counted a few times. The rearrangement joins TRBV20-1 to TRBJ2-5; 9 nucleotides align to TRBD2. The junction had 3 bases not matched to a gene; V was cut back by 2 bases and J by 5 bases. This CDR3 comprises 13 residues. The germline V gene encodes CDR1 DFQATT and CDR2 SNEGSKA (reference sequence). CDR3 bases: TGCAGTGCTAGACGGACTAGCGCGGAGACCCAGTACTTC. This gives the protein CSARRTSAETQYF.

This clonotype was recorded many times. The V gene is TRBV28, the J gene TRBJ2-5; D remains ambiguous. With 5 bases removed from V and 5 bases from J, the gap between germline ends came to 6 bases. Germline V gene lookup returns CDR1 MDHEN and CDR2 SYDVKM. The CDR3 has 11 amino acids. The CDR3 here is CASSDRETQYF. CDR3 DNA sequence: TGTGCCAGCAGTGACCGGGAGACCCAGTACTTC.

The sample holds a few counts of this clonotype. The genes are TRBV12-3 or TRBV12-4 and TRBJ2-5, with D possibly being TRBD2 (5 bases). Trimming removed 1 base from V and 5 bases from J, with 8 bases in between. The CDR3 loop spans 13 amino acids. This chain's CDR3 is CASSLVTGETQYF. CDR3 nucleotide sequence: TGTGCCAGCAGTTTAGTGACGGGGGAGACCCAGTACTTC.

In its sample, this clonotype was seen a few times. The chain employs TRBV7-8 and TRBJ2-1, with D tentatively TRBD2 (5 bases). CDR1 and CDR2 from the germline V gene are SGHVS and FQNEAQ. V lost 3 bases to trimming and J lost 3 bases, with 12 bases between them. This CDR3 spans 15 amino acids. The CDR3 DNA sequence: TGTGCCAGCAGCTTTCCCGCGGGCAGCTACAATGAGCAGTTCTTC. Translated, it gives CASSFPAGSYNEQFF. The full variable domain, with the rest looked up from reference TRBV7-8 and TRBJ2-1, is GAGVSQSPRYKVAKRGQDVALRCDPISGHVSLFWYQQALGQGPEFLTYFQNEAQLDKSGLPSDRFFAERPEGSVSTLKIQRTQQEDSAVYLCASSFPAGSYNEQFFGPGTRLTVL.